The 5 T cell receptor beta chains in this list originate from one sample, sequenced in a study of blood T cells in healthy people across ages. Then a second PCR, running about 6 to 12 cycles, was carried out with a sample-barcoded 5' primer and a J-beta primer mix. TCRdb redid the calling of the 5' RACE reads with MiXCR, one entry per CDR3 protein. The data hold about 760,000 distinct CDR3 sequences, with 25% observed a single time. The sample was also linked to a second study, of T cells of mothers and their children.

The sequenced material came from blood. The origin of the receptors is a boy younger than 18 in good health.

This chain links TRBV2 with TRBJ2-5, with a possible D match to TRBD1 (6 bases). The CDR3 runs to 18 residues. The germline V gene encodes CDR1 SNHLY and CDR2 FYNNEI. The germline V and J ends were trimmed by 0 bases and 1 base, with 18 bases remaining between them. As DNA, the CDR3 is TGTGCCAGCAGTGAAGCGTGGGGGCGGACGGCCACCCAAGAGACCCAGTACTTC. Translating it yields CASSEAWGRTATQETQYF. Full variable domain (missing parts from reference TRBV2 and TRBJ2-5): EPEVTQTPSHQVTQMGQEVILRCVPISNHLYFYWYRQILGQKVEFLVSFYNNEISEKSEIFDDQFSVERPDGSNFTLKIRSTKLEDSAMYFCASSEAWGRTATQETQYFGPGTRLLVL.

The J gene is TRBJ2-7, the V gene TRBV29-1; either TRBD1 or TRBD2 may supply D (6 bases each). Germline lookup yields CDR1 SQVTM and CDR2 ANQGSEA. CDR3 length: 14 residues. Trimming removed 4 bases at V and 2 bases at J, with 15 bases between. Here the CDR3 DNA reads TGCAGCGTTGGCCCCCTCGGGGGCCCCTACGAGCAGTACTTC. Its translation: CSVGPLGGPYEQYF.

The chain employs TRBV5-6 and TRBJ2-1; no definite D call. The CDR3 is made up of 18 amino acids. V lost 0 bases to trimming and J lost 2 bases, with 18 bases between them. Germline V gene data show CDR1 as SGHDT and CDR2 as YYEEEE. Here the CDR3 reads CASSLGGTASITYNEQFF. The CDR3 DNA reads TGTGCCAGCAGCTTGGGGGGTACAGCCTCAATAACCTACAATGAGCAGTTCTTC.

This chain connects TRBV9 to TRBJ2-5; D unresolved. The last part of the DNA fits TRBJ2-7 better; the J call may be wrong. CDR1 and CDR2 from the germline V gene are SGDLS and YYNGEE. CDR3 length equals 15 residues. This CDR3 is CASSVGGDSHYEQYF. DNA for the CDR3: TGTGCCAGCAGCGTAGGCGGTGACTCCCATTACGAGCAGTACTTC.

V usage is TRBV28 and J usage is TRBJ2-5, with D possibly being TRBD1 or TRBD2 (6 bases each). Germline V CDR1 and CDR2: MDHEN, SYDVKM. This CDR3 region has 14 residues. Trimming pared 8 bases from V and 5 bases from J, leaving 18 bases between. The CDR3: CASSRGYGSETQYF. CDR3 nucleotides: TGTGCCAGCTCAAGGGGGTACGGGAGTGAGACCCAGTACTTC.